Described below is a single T cell receptor (beta chain) sequence and its context. What it binds is unknown. The record originates from a study of CD8+CD57+ T cells in acquired aplastic anemia. Overall study: Isolated CD4+ and CD8+ cells, once sorted, yielded DNA averaging roughly 3 ug. Where healthy donors were concerned, CD4+ cells averaged approximately 11 million reads. General study findings and limits: Patients and controls shared twenty-nine CD8+ CDR3 sequences, which appeared highly expressed in patients and within their immunodominant clones.

The study profiled TCR beta VDJ and CDR3 using genomic DNA as template. TCRdb re-called the reads with MiXCR, one entry per CDR3 protein. The sample consists of roughly 420,000 distinct CDR3 sequences, about 70% of them appearing once. CDR1 is LNHNV and CDR2 is YYDKDF in the germline V gene (reference sequence). The CDR3 totals 16 residues. Sequences were obtained from sorted CD4+, CD8+, or CD8+CD57+ T cells (not recorded which) from PBMCs. This chain uses TRBV15 with TRBJ2-7; tentatively, D is TRBD1 (5 bases). The end of the DNA aligns better with TRBJ2-1, so the J call may be wrong. The source is a human donor in good health, serving as a control. CDR3 in DNA: TGTGCCACCAGCAGAGATCTGGGGCGGAGATACAATGAGCAGTTCTTC. This encodes CATSRDLGRRYNEQFF.